This T cell receptor (beta chain) was sequenced in a study of T cell repertoires in cytomegalovirus infection. Study-wide background: The public TCR beta signatures pointed to both CMV infection and matching HLA type.

V lost 8 bases to trimming and J lost 4 bases; unmatched junction nucleotides: 5. The CDR3 spans 12 residues. Germline assignment: CDR1 SEHNR and CDR2 FQNEAQ (reference sequence). The study, taken as a whole, reports: Dominating the ex vivo response were HLA-C-restricted CMV-specific TCR beta clonotypes. CMV carriers with the relevant HLA were identified by cumulative public TCR beta family frequency.

This clonotype showed up just a few times. As yet, its antigen is unknown. TCRdb called the reads again in MiXCR, with one record for every CDR3 protein. The repertoire has approximately 200,000 distinct CDR3 sequences, roughly 20% of them found once; the top ten carry 15% to 20%. V is TRBV7-9 and J is TRBJ2-7, with 7 bases identical to TRBD1. The sequencing input was CD8+ T cells from PBMCs. The receptor was derived from a human donor in good health (CMV status not recorded). Some clones in this sample may be carry-over from other donors' samples. CDR3 bases: TGTGCCAGCGAGGGGGCGCGGTACGAGCAGTACTTC. Residues: CASEGARYEQYF.